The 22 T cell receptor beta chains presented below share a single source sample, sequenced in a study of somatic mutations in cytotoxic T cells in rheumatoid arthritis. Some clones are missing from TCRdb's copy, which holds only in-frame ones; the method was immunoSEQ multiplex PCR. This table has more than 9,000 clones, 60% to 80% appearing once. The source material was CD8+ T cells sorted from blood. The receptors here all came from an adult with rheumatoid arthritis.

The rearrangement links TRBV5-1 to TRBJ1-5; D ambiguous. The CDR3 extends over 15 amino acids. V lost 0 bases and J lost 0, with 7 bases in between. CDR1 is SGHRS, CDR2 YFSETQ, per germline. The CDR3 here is CASSLAGNSNQPQHF. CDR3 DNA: TGCGCCAGCAGCTTGGCCGGGAATAGCAATCAGCCCCAGCATTTT.

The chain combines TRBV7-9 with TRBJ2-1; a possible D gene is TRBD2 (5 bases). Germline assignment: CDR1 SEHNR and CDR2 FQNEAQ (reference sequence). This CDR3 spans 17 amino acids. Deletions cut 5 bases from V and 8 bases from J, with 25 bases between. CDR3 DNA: TGTGCCAGCAGCGGCGCGGGCCCGGTGGGGTATGTCGATGAGCAGTTCTTC. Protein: CASSGAGPVGYVDEQFF.

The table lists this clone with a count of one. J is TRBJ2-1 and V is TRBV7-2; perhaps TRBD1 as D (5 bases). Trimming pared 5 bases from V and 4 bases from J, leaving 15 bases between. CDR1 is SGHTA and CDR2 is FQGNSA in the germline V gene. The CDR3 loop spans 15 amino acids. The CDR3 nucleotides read TGTGCCAGCAGCCGTAAGATAGACAGTTACAATGAGCAGTTCTTC. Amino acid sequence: CASSRKIDSYNEQFF. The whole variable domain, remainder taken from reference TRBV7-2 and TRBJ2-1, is GAGVSQSPSNKVTEKGKDVELRCDPISGHTALYWYRQSLGQGLEFLIYFQGNSAPDKSGLPSDRFSAERTGGSVSTLTIQRTQQEDSAVYLCASSRKIDSYNEQFFGPGTRLTVL.

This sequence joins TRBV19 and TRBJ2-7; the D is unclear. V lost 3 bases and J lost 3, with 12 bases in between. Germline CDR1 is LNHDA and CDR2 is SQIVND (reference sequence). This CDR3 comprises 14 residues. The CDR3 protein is CASSMGRGFYEQYF. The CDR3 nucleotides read TGTGCCAGTAGTATGGGTAGAGGTTTCTACGAGCAGTACTTC. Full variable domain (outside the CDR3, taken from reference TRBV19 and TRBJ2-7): DGGITQSPKYLFRKEGQNVTLSCEQNLNHDAMYWYRQDPGQGLRLIYYSQIVNDFQKGDIAEGYSVSREKKESFPLTVTSAQKNPTAFYLCASSMGRGFYEQYFGPGTRLTVT.

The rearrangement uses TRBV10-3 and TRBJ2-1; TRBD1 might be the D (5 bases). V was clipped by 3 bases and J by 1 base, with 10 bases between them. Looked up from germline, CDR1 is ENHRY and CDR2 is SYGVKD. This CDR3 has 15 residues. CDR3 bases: TGTGCCATCAGTGAAACCAGGGATTCCTACAATGAGCAGTTCTTC. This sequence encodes CAISETRDSYNEQFF.

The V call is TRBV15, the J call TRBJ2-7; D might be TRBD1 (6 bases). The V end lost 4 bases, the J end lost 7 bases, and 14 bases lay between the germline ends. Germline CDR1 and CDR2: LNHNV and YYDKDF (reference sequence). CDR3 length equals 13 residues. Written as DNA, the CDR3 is TGTGCCACCAGCATCCAGGGGATGCGGGAGCAGTACTTC. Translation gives CATSIQGMREQYF.

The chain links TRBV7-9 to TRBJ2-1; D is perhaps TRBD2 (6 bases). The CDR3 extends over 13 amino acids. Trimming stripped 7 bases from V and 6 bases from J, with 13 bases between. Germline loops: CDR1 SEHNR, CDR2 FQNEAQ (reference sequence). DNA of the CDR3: TGTGCCAGCAAGGAGGGAGTTGCCAATGAGCAGTTCTTC. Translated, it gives CASKEGVANEQFF.

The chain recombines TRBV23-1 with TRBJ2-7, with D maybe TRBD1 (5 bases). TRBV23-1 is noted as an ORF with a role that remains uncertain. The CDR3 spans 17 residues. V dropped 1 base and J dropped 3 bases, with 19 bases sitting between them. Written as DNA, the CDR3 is TGCGCCAGCAGTCAATGCAGGGTTAGAATCAAACGCTACGAGCAGTACTTC. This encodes CASSQCRVRIKRYEQYF.

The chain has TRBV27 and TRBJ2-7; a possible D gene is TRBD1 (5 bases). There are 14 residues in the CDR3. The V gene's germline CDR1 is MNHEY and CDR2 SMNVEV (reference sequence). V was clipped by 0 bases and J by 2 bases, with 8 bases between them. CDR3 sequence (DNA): TGTGCCAGCAGTTTATCAGGGGTCCCCTACGAGCAGTACTTC. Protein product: CASSLSGVPYEQYF.

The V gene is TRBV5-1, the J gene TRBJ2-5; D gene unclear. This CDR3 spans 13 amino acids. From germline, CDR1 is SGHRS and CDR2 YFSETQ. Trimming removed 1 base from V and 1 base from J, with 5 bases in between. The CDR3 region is CASSLRLQETQYF. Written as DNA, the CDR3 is TGCGCCAGCAGCTTGAGGCTCCAAGAGACCCAGTACTTC.

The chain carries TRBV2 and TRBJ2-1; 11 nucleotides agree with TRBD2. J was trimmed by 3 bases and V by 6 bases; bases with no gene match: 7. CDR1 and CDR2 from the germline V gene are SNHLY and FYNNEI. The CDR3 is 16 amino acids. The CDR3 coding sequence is TGTGCCAGCAGCCCCTTAGCGGGAGGGGTCTACAATGAGCAGTTCTTC. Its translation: CASSPLAGGVYNEQFF.

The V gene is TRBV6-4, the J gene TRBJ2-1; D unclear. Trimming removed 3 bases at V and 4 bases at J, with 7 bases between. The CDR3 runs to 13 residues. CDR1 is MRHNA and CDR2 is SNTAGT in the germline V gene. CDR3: CASSDSLYNEQFF. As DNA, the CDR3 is TGTGCCAGCAGTGATTCCCTATACAATGAGCAGTTCTTC.

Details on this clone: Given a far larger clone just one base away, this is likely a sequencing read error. Here the CDR3 DNA reads TGTGCCAGCAGCCCCTGGGATAGCGGGAAGGAGACCCAGTACTTC. It translates to CASSPWDSGKETQYF. The gene calls are TRBV5-5 and TRBJ2-5; the match to TRBD2 covers 8 bases. The germline CDR1 and CDR2 sequences are SGHKS and YYEKEE (reference sequence). The J segment lost 5 bases and the V segment lost 4 bases, leaving 10 bases of the junction unmatched. CDR3 length equals 15 residues.

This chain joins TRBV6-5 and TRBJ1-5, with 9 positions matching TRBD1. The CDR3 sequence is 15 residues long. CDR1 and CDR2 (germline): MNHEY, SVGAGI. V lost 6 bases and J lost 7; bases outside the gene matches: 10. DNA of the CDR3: TGTGCCAGCAGGCCAGTACAGGGGGCGAAGCAGCCCCAGCATTTT. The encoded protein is CASRPVQGAKQPQHF.

The CDR3 sequence is CASSSGLAETQYF. In nucleotides, the CDR3 is TGTGCCAGCAGTTCCGGACTAGCCGAGACCCAGTACTTC. The rearrangement links TRBV6-6 to TRBJ2-5, with TRBD2 identical over 8 bases. The germline CDR1 and CDR2 sequences are MNHNY and SVGAGI (reference sequence). V lost 4 bases and J lost 5; bases outside the gene matches: 3. The CDR3 has 13 residues.

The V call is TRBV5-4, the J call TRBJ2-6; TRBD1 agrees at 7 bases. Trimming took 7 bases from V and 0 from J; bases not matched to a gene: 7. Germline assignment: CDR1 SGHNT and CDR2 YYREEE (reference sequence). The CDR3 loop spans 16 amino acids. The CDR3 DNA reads TGTGCCAGCCAAACAGGGGCCAGCTCTGGGGCCAACGTCCTGACTTTC. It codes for CASQTGASSGANVLTF. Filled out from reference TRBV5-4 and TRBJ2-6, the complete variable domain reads ETGVTQSPTHLIKTRGQQVTLRCSSQSGHNTVSWYQQALGQGPQFIFQYYREEENGRGNFPPRFSGLQFPNYSSELNVNALELDDSALYLCASQTGASSGANVLTFGAGSRLTVL.

The chain's CDR3 is CASSWDRVSGTDEQYF. DNA of the CDR3: TGTGCCAGCAGCTGGGATCGGGTAAGCGGAACAGACGAGCAGTACTTC. The V gene is TRBV11-2, the J gene TRBJ2-7, with TRBD2 as a possible D gene (5 bases). The CDR3 consists of 16 residues. CDR1 is SGHAT and CDR2 is FQNNGV in the germline V gene. Trimming pared 4 bases from V and 5 bases from J, leaving 21 bases between.

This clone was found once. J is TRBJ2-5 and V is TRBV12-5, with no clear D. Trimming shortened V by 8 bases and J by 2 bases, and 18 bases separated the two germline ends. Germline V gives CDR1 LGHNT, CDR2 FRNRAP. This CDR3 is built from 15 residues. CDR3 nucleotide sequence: TGTGCTAGTCGCCGTGGGCCCCATGAACAAGAGACCCAGTACTTC. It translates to CASRRGPHEQETQYF.

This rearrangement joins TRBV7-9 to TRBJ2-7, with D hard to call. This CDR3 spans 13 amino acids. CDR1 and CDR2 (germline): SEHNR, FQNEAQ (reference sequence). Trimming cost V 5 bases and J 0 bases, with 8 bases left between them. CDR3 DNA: TGTGCCAGCAGCACCGGGTCCTCCTACGAGCAGTACTTC. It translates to CASSTGSSYEQYF.

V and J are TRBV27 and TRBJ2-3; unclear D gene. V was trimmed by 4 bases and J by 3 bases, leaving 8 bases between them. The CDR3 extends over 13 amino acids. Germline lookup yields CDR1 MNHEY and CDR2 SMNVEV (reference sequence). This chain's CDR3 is CASSSLRTDTQYF. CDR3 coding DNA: TGTGCCAGCAGTTCCCTAAGGACAGATACGCAGTATTTT.

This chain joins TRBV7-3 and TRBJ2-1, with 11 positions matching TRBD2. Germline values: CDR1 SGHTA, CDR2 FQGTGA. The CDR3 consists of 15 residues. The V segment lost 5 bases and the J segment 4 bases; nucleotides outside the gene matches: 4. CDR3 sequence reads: CASSQGTSGYNEQFF. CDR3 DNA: TGTGCCAGCAGCCAAGGGACTAGCGGATACAATGAGCAGTTCTTC.

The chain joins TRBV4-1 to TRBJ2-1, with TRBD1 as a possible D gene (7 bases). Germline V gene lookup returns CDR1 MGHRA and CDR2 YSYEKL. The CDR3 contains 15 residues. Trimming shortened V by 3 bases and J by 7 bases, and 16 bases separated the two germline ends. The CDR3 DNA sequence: TGCGCCAGCAGCCAGGGACAGATTGGGGGGAATGAGCAGTTCTTC. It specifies CASSQGQIGGNEQFF.